This is a list of T cell receptor beta chains from one sample in a study of molecular identifiers for immune sequencing clone quantification. TCRdb redid the calling of the PCR reads with MiXCR, one entry per CDR3 protein. The table shows hundreds of thousands of distinct CDR3 sequences, with 25% occurring only once. What was sequenced was naive CD8+ T cells from blood, with Jurkat cell RNA spiked in. All receptors come from a human donor in good health. Some libraries in this study had Jurkat cell RNA spiked in. The CDR3 runs from the conserved cysteine through the conserved F or W. The order of the fields is clone size, D gene, V gene, CDR3 length, J gene, CDR3 protein, CDR3 DNA. A D gene is named only where the DNA matches it firmly. Clone size is given for some rows only: seen once, a few or many times, or a class if the clone is expanded.

-	-	TRBV5-5	15	TRBJ1-2	CASSLTTAEHYGYTF	TGTGCCAGCAGCTTGACGACAGCTGAGCACTATGGCTACACCTTC
-	TRBD2	TRBV13	16	TRBJ2-2	CASSLREREMGGELFF	TGTGCCAGCAGCTTACGCGAGCGGGAGATGGGCGGGGAGCTGTTTTTT
-	-	TRBV10-2	14	TRBJ2-2	CAIADRPNTGELFF	TGCGCCATCGCGGACAGACCGAACACCGGGGAGCTGTTTTTT
-	-	TRBV20-1	14	TRBJ1-2	CSARLDRLLWGYTF	TGCAGTGCTAGGCTAGACAGGCTGCTGTGGGGCTACACCTTC
-	TRBD1	TRBV7-9	13	TRBJ2-7	CASGPTGNEEQYF	TGTGCCAGCGGCCCGACAGGGAACGAAGAGCAGTACTTC
few	TRBD1	TRBV29-1	14	TRBJ2-7	CSVEDGTGLYEQYF	TGCAGCGTTGAAGACGGGACAGGGCTGTACGAGCAGTACTTC
few	TRBD2	TRBV20-1	16	TRBJ2-7	CSARGPLAGRSYEQCF	TGCAGTGCTAGAGGTCCTCTAGCGGGTAGGAGTTACGAGCAGTGCTTC
few	-	TRBV4-1	15	TRBJ1-3	CASSQGAGTGNTIYF	TGCGCCAGCAGCCAAGGAGCAGGGACTGGAAACACCATATATTTT
-	-	TRBV19	14	TRBJ2-7	CASSIRASSYEQYF	TGTGCCAGTAGTATTCGGGCCAGCTCCTACGAGCAGTACTTC
few	-	TRBV6-1	14	TRBJ1-2	CASSTLGGANGYTF	TGTGCCAGCAGTACTTTAGGGGGGGCAAATGGCTACACCTTC
once	-	TRBV27	13	TRBJ1-5	CASSYLSDQPQHF	TGTGCCAGCAGTTATCTGAGCGATCAGCCCCAGCATTTT
once	-	TRBV3-1	17	TRBJ2-3	CASSQDVVYSSTDMQYF	TGTGCCAGCAGCCAAGATGTTGTGTACAGTAGCACAGATATGCAGTATTTT
once	-	TRBV6-5	14	TRBJ2-5	CASRPFGVFYDQYF	TGTGCCAGCAGGCCCTTCGGGGTTTTTTACGACCAGTACTTC
few	-	TRBV6-5	16	TRBJ2-7	CASSYSKLAISYEQYF	TGTGCCAGCAGTTACTCGAAACTAGCCATCTCCTACGAGCAGTACTTC
-	-	TRBV19	14	TRBJ2-1	CASSMAGRYNEQFF	TGTGCCAGTAGTATGGCGGGACGGTACAATGAGCAGTTCTTC
many	TRBD1	TRBV28	15	TRBJ2-5	CASSLFDRAMETQYF	TGTGCCAGCAGTTTATTTGACAGGGCGATGGAGACCCAGTACTTC
-	-	TRBV6-2/TRBV6-3	16	TRBJ2-3	CASSWGVVLSTDTQYF	TGTGCCAGCAGTTGGGGAGTAGTGCTTAGCACAGATACGCAGTATTTT
few	-	TRBV5-6	17	TRBJ1-4	CASSLAGVGSPWEKLFF	TGTGCCAGCAGCTTGGCTGGGGTCGGCAGTCCTTGGGAAAAACTGTTTTTT
many	-	TRBV29-1	13	TRBJ1-1	CSVEWIGGTEAFF	TGCAGCGTTGAATGGATAGGGGGGACTGAAGCTTTCTTT
few	-	TRBV14	12	TRBJ2-7	CASSHLGYEQYF	TGTGCCAGCAGCCACCTAGGATACGAGCAGTACTTC
-	TRBD1	TRBV4-1	18	TRBJ1-1	CASSTGTGIIYPNTEAFF	TGCGCCAGCAGTACCGGGACAGGGATAATATATCCGAACACTGAAGCTTTCTTT
few	-	TRBV7-6	19	TRBJ2-2	CASRDRVITAGGNTGELFF	TGTGCCAGCAGGGACAGGGTGATTACAGCGGGAGGGAACACCGGGGAGCTGTTTTTT
few	-	TRBV20-1	15	TRBJ2-7	CSARAPRDFREEQYF	TGCAGTGCTAGAGCCCCACGTGACTTTAGAGAGGAGCAGTACTTC
many	-	TRBV12-3/TRBV12-4	11	TRBJ2-1	CASGTHNEQFF	TGTGCCAGCGGGACTCACAATGAGCAGTTCTTC
-	-	TRBV20-1	15	TRBJ1-6	CSARVVSSYNSPLPF	TGCAGTGCTAGAGTCGTGAGCTCCTATAATTCACCCCTCCCCTTT
many	TRBD2	TRBV4-3	16	TRBJ2-7	CASSQDLGLAAYEQYF	TGCGCCAGCAGCCAGGACCTGGGACTAGCGGCTTACGAGCAGTACTTC
-	-	TRBV19	16	TRBJ2-6	CASTPEDSSGDNVLTF	TGTGCCAGTACCCCGGAGGACAGCTCTGGGGACAACGTCCTGACTTTC
few	-	TRBV27	16	TRBJ2-2	CASSATVLGTVGELFF	TGTGCCAGCAGTGCGACGGTGCTGGGGACGGTCGGGGAGCTGTTTTTT
few	-	TRBV9	15	TRBJ2-7	CASSVQGLDSYEQYF	TGTGCCAGCAGCGTTCAGGGGCTCGACTCCTACGAGCAGTACTTC
-	-	TRBV5-1	14	TRBJ1-4	CASSLTGSHEKLFF	TGCGCCAGCAGCTTGACAGGGTCCCATGAAAAACTGTTTTTT
few	-	TRBV19	15	TRBJ1-1	CASSTRGVMNTEAFF	TGTGCCAGTAGTACCAGGGGCGTGATGAACACTGAAGCTTTCTTT
-	TRBD1	TRBV15	15	TRBJ1-2	CATSRDRGPSGGYTF	TGTGCCACCAGCAGAGACAGGGGGCCCTCAGGGGGCTACACCTTC
few	-	TRBV2	13	TRBJ2-1	CASRNRNYNEQFF	TGTGCCAGCAGGAACAGAAATTACAATGAGCAGTTCTTC
-	-	TRBV28	15	TRBJ1-1	CASSLSGPGIPAAFF	TGTGCCAGCAGTTTATCTGGGCCAGGGATCCCTGCAGCTTTCTTT
-	TRBD1	TRBV7-9	12	TRBJ1-1	CAINPGGTEAFF	TGTGCCATCAACCCAGGGGGCACTGAAGCTTTCTTT
-	TRBD1	TRBV19	15	TRBJ2-2	CASSNDRGPSGELFF	TGTGCCAGTAGTAATGACAGGGGGCCGTCCGGGGAGCTGTTTTTT
few	-	TRBV6-2/TRBV6-3	11	TRBJ2-4	CASSYGGQSSF	TGTGCCAGCAGTTACGGTGGACAGTCTTCTTTC
many	TRBD1	TRBV29-1	15	TRBJ1-1	CSVAGTGGSHTEAFF	TGCAGCGTTGCTGGGACAGGGGGAAGTCACACTGAAGCTTTCTTT
-	-	TRBV30	14	TRBJ1-5	CAWTRPHSNQPPHF	TGTGCCTGGACCAGACCACATAGCAATCAGCCCCCGCATTTT
few	-	TRBV28	13	TRBJ1-4	CASSLMGNGELFF	TGTGCCAGCAGTTTAATGGGGAATGGGGAACTGTTTTTT
many	-	TRBV7-2	16	TRBJ2-3	CASSLVVGASTDTQYF	TGTGCCAGCAGCTTAGTTGTGGGCGCTAGCACAGATACGCAGTATTTT
few	-	TRBV19	14	TRBJ2-7	CAGSIFLGSYEQYF	TGTGCCGGTAGTATCTTCCTAGGGTCCTACGAGCAGTACTTC
few	-	TRBV11-3	16	TRBJ2-3	CASSLTVDISTDTQYF	TGTGCCAGCAGCTTAACGGTGGATATCAGCACAGATACGCAGTATTTT
-	-	TRBV6-2/TRBV6-3	14	TRBJ1-5	CASSYAGWDQPQHF	TGTGCCAGCAGTTACGCGGGTTGGGATCAGCCCCAGCATTTT
once	-	TRBV27	15	TRBJ1-5	CASSPRGDSNQPQHF	TGTGCCAGCAGTCCCCGGGGGGATAGCAATCAGCCCCAGCATTTT
many	TRBD2	TRBV7-9	16	TRBJ2-3	CASRSLAGESTDTQYF	TGTGCCAGCAGATCTCTAGCGGGAGAATCCACAGATACGCAGTATTTT
few	-	TRBV29-1	13	TRBJ1-1	CSVEGDTNTEAFF	TGCAGCGTTGAAGGGGATACGAACACTGAAGCTTTCTTT
-	-	TRBV19	13	TRBJ2-7	CASSIWAGVEQYF	TGTGCCAGTAGTATTTGGGCAGGGGTCGAGCAGTACTTC
many	TRBD1	TRBV2	15	TRBJ2-3	CAIPDWDRGTDTQYF	TGTGCCATCCCCGATTGGGACAGGGGCACAGATACGCAGTATTTT
many	-	TRBV29-1	12	TRBJ1-1	CSGTRMNTEAFF	TGCAGCGGAACACGAATGAACACTGAAGCTTTCTTT
few	-	TRBV27	14	TRBJ2-7	CASRIGTSLGEQYF	TGTGCCAGCAGGATCGGGACCTCCCTGGGCGAGCAGTACTTC
-	-	TRBV9	15	TRBJ2-7	CASSAGGGILYEQYF	TGTGCCAGCAGCGCCGGTGGCGGGATCCTCTACGAGCAGTACTTC
many	-	TRBV9	14	TRBJ1-4	CASSVGGTNEKLFF	TGTGCCAGCAGCGTAGGAGGGACTAATGAAAAACTGTTTTTT
many	-	TRBV5-4	14	TRBJ1-4	CASSPELANEKLFF	TGTGCCAGCAGCCCAGAGCTGGCTAATGAAAAACTGTTTTTT
once	-	TRBV7-6	17	TRBJ1-5	CASGQSPGPLNNQPQHF	TGTGCCAGCGGCCAGTCTCCGGGTCCCCTAAATAATCAGCCCCAGCATTTT
-	TRBD1	TRBV7-9	15	TRBJ2-2	CASPPRQGATGELFF	TGTGCCAGCCCCCCGAGACAGGGGGCCACCGGGGAGCTGTTTTTT
-	TRBD1	TRBV11-2	16	TRBJ2-1	CASAYFGTGEGNEQFF	TGTGCCAGCGCATATTTCGGGACAGGGGAGGGCAATGAGCAGTTCTTC
-	TRBD2	TRBV5-1	20	TRBJ2-1	CASSGAGTSGRDSSYNEQFF	TGCGCCAGCAGCGGAGCCGGGACTAGCGGGAGGGACAGCTCCTACAATGAGCAGTTCTTC
few	-	TRBV27	15	TRBJ1-2	CASSLSVWDNYGYTF	TGTGCCAGCAGTTTATCCGTTTGGGATAACTATGGCTACACCTTC
-	-	TRBV5-1	14	TRBJ1-1	CASSLWQIITEAFF	TGCGCCAGCAGCTTGTGGCAGATTATCACTGAAGCTTTCTTT